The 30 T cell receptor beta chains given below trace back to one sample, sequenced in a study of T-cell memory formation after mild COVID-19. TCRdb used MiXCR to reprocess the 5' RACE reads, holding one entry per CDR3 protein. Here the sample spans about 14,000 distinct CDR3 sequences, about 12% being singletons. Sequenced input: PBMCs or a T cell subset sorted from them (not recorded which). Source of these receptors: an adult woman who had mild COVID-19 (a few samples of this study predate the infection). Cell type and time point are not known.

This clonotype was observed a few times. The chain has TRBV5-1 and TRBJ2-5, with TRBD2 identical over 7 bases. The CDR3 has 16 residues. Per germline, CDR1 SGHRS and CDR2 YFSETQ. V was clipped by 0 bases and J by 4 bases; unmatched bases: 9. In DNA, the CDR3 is TGCGCCAGCAGCTTGGATCGGGGGGAGATTTTAGAGACCCAGTACTTC. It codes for CASSLDRGEILETQYF.

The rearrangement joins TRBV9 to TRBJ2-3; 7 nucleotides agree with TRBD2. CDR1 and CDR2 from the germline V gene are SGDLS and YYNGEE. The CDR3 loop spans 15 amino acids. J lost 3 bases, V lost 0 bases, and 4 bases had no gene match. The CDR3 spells CASSVEWGGTDTQYF. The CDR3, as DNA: TGTGCCAGCAGCGTAGAGTGGGGGGGAACAGATACGCAGTATTTT.

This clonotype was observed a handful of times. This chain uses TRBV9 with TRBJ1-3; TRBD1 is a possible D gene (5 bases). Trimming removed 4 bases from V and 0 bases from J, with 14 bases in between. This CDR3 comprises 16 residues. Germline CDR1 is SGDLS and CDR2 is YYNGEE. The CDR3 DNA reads TGTGCCAGCAGCTCAACAACGGGGGGCTCTGGAAACACCATATATTTT. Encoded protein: CASSSTTGGSGNTIYF.

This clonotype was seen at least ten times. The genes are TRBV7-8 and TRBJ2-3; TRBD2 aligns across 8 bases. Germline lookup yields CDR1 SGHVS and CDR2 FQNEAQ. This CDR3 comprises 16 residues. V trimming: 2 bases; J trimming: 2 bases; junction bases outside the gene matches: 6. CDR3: CASSLTYGGATDTQYF. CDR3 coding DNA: TGTGCCAGCAGCTTAACTTACGGGGGGGCCACAGATACGCAGTATTTT.

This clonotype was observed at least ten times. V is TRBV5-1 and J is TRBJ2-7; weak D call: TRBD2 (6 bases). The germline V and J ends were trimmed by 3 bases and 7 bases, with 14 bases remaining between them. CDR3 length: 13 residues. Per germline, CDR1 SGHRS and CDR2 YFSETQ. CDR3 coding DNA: TGCGCCAGCAGCTCGCGGGACTGGGGAGAGCAGTACTTC. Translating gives CASSSRDWGEQYF.

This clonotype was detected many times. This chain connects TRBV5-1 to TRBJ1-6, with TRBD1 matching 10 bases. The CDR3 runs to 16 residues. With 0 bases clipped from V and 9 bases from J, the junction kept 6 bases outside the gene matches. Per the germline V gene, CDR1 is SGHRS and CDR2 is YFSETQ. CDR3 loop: CASSLAGQGRSSPLHF. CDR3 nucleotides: TGCGCCAGCAGCTTGGCGGGACAGGGGAGAAGTTCACCCCTCCACTTT.

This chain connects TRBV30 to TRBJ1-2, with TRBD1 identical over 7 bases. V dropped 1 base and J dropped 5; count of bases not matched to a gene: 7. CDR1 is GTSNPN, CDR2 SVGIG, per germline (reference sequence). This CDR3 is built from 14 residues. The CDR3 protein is CAWSETGTGYGYTF. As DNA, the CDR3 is TGTGCCTGGAGTGAGACAGGGACGGGGTATGGCTACACCTTC.

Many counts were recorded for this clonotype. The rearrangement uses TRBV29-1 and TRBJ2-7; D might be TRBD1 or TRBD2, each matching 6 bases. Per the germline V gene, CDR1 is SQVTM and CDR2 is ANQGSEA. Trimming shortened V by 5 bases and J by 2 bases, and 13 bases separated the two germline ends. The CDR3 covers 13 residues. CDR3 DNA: TGCAGCGTTAGGGGGGCAGGGGCCTACGAGCAGTACTTC. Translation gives CSVRGAGAYEQYF.

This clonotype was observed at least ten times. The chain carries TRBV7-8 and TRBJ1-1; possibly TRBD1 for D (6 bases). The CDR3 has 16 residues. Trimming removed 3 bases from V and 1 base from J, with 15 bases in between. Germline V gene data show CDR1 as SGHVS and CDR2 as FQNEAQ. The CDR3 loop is CASSFSGGWGNTEAFF. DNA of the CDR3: TGTGCCAGCAGCTTTTCTGGGGGCTGGGGGAACACTGAAGCTTTCTTT.

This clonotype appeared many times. CDR3 amino acids: CASSFPNSPLHF. The CDR3 nucleotides are TGTGCCAGCAGTTTCCCAAATTCACCCCTCCACTTT. This sequence joins TRBV12-3 or TRBV12-4 and TRBJ1-6; D gene unclear. CDR3 length: 12 amino acids. The V end lost 3 bases, the J end lost 7 bases, and 4 bases lay between the germline ends.

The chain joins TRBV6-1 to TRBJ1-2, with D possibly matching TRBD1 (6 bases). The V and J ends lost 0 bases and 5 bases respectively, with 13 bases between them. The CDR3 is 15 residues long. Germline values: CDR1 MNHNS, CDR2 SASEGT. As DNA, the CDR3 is TGTGCCAGCAGTGAAGCGACAGGAGTGGGGTATGGCTACACCTTC. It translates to CASSEATGVGYGYTF.

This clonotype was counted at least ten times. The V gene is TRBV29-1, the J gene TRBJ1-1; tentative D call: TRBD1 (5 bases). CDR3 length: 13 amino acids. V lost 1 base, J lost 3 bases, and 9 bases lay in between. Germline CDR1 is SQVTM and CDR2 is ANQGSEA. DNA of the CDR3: TGCAGCGTTGAAGTGGGGGGGTACACTGAAGCTTTCTTT. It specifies CSVEVGGYTEAFF. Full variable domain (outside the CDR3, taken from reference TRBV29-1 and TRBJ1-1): SAVISQKPSRDICQRGTSLTIQCQVDSQVTMMFWYRQQPGQSLTLIATANQGSEATYESGFVIDKFPISRPNLTFSTLTVSNMSPEDSSIYLCSVEVGGYTEAFFGQGTRLTVV.

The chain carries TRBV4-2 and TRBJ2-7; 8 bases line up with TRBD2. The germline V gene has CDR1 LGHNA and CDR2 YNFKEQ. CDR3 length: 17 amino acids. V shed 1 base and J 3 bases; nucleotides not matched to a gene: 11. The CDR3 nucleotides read TGTGCCAGCAGCCAAGCCTCTACCGGGACTAGTTTCTACGAGCAGTACTTC. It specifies CASSQASTGTSFYEQYF.

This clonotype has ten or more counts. The CDR3 spells CASSWSGGRRTGELFF. CDR3 sequence (DNA): TGCGCCAGCAGCTGGAGCGGGGGGCGACGCACCGGGGAGCTGTTTTTT. The rearrangement uses TRBV5-1 and TRBJ2-2; TRBD2 matches 9 bases. The CDR3 extends over 16 amino acids. The junction had 7 bases not matched to a gene; V was cut back by 3 bases and J by 4 bases. Germline CDR1 is SGHRS and CDR2 is YFSETQ. Together with reference TRBV5-1 and TRBJ2-2, the CDR3 gives the full variable domain: KAGVTQTPRYLIKTRGQQVTLSCSPISGHRSVSWYQQTPGQGLQFLFEYFSETQRNKGNFPGRFSGRQFSNSRSEMNVSTLELGDSALYLCASSWSGGRRTGELFFGEGSRLTVL.

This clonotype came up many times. The CDR3 nucleotides read TGTGCCAGCAGCCAAGAAGCAGGGACAGGTTCCAACGAGCAGTACTTC. Its protein product is CASSQEAGTGSNEQYF. V is TRBV4-2 and J is TRBJ2-7, with 8 bases lining up with TRBD1. Germline CDR1 LGHNA, CDR2 YNFKEQ. V shed 0 bases and J 5 bases; nucleotides not matched to a gene: 9. The CDR3 contains 16 residues.

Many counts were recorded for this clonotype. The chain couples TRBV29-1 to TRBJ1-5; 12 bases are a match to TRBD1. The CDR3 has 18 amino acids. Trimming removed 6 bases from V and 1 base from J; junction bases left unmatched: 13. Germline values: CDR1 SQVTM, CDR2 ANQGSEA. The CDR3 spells CSVVWDRGLVYSNQPQHF. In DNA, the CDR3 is TGCAGCGTGGTCTGGGACAGGGGGCTCGTCTACAGCAATCAGCCCCAGCATTTT.

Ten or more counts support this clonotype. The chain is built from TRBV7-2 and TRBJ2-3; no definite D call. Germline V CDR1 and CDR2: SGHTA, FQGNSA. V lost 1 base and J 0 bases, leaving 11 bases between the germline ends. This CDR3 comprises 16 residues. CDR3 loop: CASSLVSDPSTDTQYF. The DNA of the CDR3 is TGTGCCAGCAGCTTAGTATCGGATCCTAGCACAGATACGCAGTATTTT.

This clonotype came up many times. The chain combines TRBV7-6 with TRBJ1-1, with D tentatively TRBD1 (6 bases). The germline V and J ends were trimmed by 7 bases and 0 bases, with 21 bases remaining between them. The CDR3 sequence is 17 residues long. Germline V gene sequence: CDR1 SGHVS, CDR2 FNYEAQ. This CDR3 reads CASNNPPGHPLNTEAFF. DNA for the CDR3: TGTGCCAGCAATAACCCACCGGGACACCCATTGAACACTGAAGCTTTCTTT. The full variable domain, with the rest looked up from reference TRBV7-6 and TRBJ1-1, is GAGVSQSPRYKVTKRGQDVALRCDPISGHVSLYWYRQALGQGPEFLTYFNYEAQQDKSGLPNDRFSAERPEGSISTLTIQRTEQRDSAMYRCASNNPPGHPLNTEAFFGQGTRLTVV.

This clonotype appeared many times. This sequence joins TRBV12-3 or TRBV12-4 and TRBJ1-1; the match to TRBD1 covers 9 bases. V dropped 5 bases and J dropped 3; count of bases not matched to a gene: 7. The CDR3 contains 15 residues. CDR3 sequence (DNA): TGTGCCAGCAGTCCCTGGACAGGGGAGGACACTGAAGCTTTCTTT. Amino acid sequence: CASSPWTGEDTEAFF.

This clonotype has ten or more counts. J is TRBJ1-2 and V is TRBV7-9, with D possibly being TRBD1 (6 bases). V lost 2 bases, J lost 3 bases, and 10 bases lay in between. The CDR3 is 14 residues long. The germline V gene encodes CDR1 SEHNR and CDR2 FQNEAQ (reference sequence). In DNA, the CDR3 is TGTGCCAGCAGCTTAAATACAGGGCACTATGGCTACACCTTC. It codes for CASSLNTGHYGYTF.

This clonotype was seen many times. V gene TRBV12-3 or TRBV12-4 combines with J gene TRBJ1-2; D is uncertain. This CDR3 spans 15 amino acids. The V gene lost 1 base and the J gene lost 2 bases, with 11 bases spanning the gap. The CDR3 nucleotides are TGTGCCAGCAGTTTAGTAGTTACTGGGAACTATGGCTACACCTTC. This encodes CASSLVVTGNYGYTF.

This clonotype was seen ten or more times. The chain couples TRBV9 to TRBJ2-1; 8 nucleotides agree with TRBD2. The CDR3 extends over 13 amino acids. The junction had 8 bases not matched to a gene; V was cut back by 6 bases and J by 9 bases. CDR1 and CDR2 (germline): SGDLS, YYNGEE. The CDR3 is CASNTGGAGEQFF. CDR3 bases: TGTGCCAGCAACACCGGGGGGGCCGGTGAGCAGTTCTTC. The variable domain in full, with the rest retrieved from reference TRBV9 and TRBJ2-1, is DSGVTQTPKHLITATGQRVTLRCSPRSGDLSVYWYQQSLDQGLQFLIQYYNGEERAKGNILERFSAQQFPDLHSELNLSSLELGDSALYFCASNTGGAGEQFFGPGTRLTVL.

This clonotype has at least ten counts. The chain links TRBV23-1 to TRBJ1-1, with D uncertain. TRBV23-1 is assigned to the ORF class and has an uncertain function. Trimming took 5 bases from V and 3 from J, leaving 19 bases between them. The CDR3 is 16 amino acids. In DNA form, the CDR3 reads TGCGCCAGCAGTTTTAATCGACCGCGGACGGACACTGAAGCTTTCTTT. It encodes CASSFNRPRTDTEAFF.

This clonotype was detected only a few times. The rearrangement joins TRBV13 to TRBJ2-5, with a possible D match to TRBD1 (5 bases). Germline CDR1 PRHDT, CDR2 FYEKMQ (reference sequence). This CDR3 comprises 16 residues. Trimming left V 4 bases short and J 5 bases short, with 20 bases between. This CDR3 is CASSSRWAGLEETQYF. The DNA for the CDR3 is TGTGCCAGCAGCTCCAGGTGGGCAGGGCTGGAGGAGACCCAGTACTTC.

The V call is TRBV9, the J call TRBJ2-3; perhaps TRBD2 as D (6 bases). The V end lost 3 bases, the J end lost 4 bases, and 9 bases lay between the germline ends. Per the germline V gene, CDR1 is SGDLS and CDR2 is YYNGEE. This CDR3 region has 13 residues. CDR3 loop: CASSETGADTQYF. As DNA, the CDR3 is TGTGCCAGCAGCGAAACGGGGGCAGATACGCAGTATTTT.

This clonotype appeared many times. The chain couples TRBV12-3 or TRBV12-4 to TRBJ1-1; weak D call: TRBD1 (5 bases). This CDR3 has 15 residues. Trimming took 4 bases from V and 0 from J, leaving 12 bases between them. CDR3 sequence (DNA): TGTGCCAGCAGTTGGGGGGAGATTGTGAACACTGAAGCTTTCTTT. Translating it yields CASSWGEIVNTEAFF.

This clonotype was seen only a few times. As DNA, the CDR3 is TGTGCCATCCAAGCGGCGAGCTCCTACAATGAGCAGTTCTTC. This encodes CAIQAASSYNEQFF. J is TRBJ2-1 and V is TRBV24-1; D might be TRBD2 (5 bases). Trimming removed 11 bases at V and 0 bases at J, with 13 bases between. Germline-derived CDR1 and CDR2 are KGHDR and SFDVKD. This CDR3 has 14 amino acids.

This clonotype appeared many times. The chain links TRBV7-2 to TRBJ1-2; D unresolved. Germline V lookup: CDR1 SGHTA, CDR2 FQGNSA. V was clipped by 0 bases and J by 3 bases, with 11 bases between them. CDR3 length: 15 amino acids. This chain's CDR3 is CASSLARQAHYGYTF. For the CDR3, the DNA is TGTGCCAGCAGCTTAGCACGGCAGGCCCACTATGGCTACACCTTC.

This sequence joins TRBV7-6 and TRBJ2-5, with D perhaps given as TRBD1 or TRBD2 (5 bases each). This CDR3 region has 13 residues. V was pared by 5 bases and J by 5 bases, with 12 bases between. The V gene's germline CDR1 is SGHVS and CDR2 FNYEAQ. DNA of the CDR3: TGTGCCAGCAGCACGGACTGGGGGGAGACCCAGTACTTC. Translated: CASSTDWGETQYF.

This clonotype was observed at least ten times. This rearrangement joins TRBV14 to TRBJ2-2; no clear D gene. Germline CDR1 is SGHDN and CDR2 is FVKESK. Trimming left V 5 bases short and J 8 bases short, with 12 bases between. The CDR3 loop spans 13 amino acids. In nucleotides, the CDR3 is TGTGCCAGCAGCTTTCCATTTTCGGGGGAGCTGTTTTTT. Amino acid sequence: CASSFPFSGELFF.